Sequencing of this T cell receptor (beta chain) was carried out in a study of OX40 agonist ivuxolimab in advanced cancers. About the study: Past anti-PD-1, anti-PD-L1 or anti-CTLA-4 therapy was accepted, and roughly 40% had received some.

Only in-frame clones appear in the TCRdb table, and some are missing; sequencing was by immunoSEQ multiplex PCR. The sample has over 50,000 clones; roughly 91% are singletons. This CDR3 region has 15 residues. The V gene end was trimmed by 1 base and the J gene end by 2 bases; junction bases not matched to a gene: 2. Germline lookup yields CDR1 MDHEN and CDR2 SYDVKM. Systemic immunosuppression or autoimmune disease history was grounds to exclude patients. The specimen was CD4+ or CD8+ T cells sorted from blood, collected in a trial of the OX40 agonist ivuxolimab. The V gene is TRBV28, the J gene TRBJ1-5; TRBD1 agrees at 7 bases. The sequence came from an adult with an advanced solid tumor such as melanoma, head and neck, liver or kidney cancer. This CDR3 reads CASSLSGGGNQPQHF. The CDR3 coding sequence is TGTGCCAGCAGTTTATCAGGGGGGGGCAATCAGCCCCAGCATTTT.